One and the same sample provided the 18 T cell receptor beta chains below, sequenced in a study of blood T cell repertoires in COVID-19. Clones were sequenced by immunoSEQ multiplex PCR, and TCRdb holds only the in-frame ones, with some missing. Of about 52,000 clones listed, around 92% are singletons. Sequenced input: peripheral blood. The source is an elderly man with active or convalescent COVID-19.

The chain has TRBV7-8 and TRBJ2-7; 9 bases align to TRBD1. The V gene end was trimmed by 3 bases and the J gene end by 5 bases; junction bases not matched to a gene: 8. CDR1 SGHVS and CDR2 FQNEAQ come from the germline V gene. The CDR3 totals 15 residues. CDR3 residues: CASSLSGTGSHEQYF. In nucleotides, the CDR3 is TGTGCCAGCAGCTTGTCCGGGACAGGGAGTCACGAGCAGTACTTC.

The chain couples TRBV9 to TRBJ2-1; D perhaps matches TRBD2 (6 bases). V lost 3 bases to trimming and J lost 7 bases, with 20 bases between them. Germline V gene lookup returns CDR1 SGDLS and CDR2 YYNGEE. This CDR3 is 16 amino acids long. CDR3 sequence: CASSDLATSLRNEQFF. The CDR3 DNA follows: TGTGCCAGCAGCGACCTAGCGACAAGCTTGAGGAATGAGCAGTTCTTC.

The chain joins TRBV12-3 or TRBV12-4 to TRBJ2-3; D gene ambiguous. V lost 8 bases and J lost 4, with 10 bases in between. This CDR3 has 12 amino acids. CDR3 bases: TGTGCCAGCGCGTGGAGCGCAGATACGCAGTATTTT. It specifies CASAWSADTQYF.

CDR3 in amino acids: CASSPISGTGSGSQYF. The CDR3, as DNA: TGTGCCAGCAGCCCCATTTCCGGGACAGGGTCTGGATCACAGTACTTC. V and J are TRBV7-2 and TRBJ2-5; the match to TRBD1 covers 9 bases. V trimming: 5 bases; J trimming: 11 bases; junction bases outside the gene matches: 18. Germline lookup yields CDR1 SGHTA and CDR2 FQGNSA. The CDR3 loop spans 16 amino acids.

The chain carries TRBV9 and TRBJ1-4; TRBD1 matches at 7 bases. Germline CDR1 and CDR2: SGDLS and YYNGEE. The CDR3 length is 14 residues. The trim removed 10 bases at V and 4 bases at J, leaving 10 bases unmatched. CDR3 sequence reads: CAPAPGQCNEKLFF. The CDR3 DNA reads TGTGCCCCAGCCCCGGGACAGTGTAATGAAAAACTGTTTTTT.

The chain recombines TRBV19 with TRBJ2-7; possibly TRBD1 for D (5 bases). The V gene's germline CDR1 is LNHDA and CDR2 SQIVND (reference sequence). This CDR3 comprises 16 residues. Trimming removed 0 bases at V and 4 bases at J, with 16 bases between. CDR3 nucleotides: TGTGCCAGTAGTATAGATGGGGCGACAAGGGGATACGAGCAGTACTTC. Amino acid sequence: CASSIDGATRGYEQYF.

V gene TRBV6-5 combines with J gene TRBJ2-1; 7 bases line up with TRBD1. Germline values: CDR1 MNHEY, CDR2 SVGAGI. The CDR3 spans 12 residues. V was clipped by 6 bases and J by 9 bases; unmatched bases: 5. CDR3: CASRNEGAEQFF. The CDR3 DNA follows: TGTGCCAGCAGAAATGAGGGGGCTGAGCAGTTCTTC.

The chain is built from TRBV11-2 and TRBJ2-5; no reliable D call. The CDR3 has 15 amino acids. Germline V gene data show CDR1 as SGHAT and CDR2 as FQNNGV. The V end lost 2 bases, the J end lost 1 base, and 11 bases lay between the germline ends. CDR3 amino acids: CASSLPFRRQETQYF. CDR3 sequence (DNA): TGTGCCAGCAGCTTACCGTTCAGGCGCCAAGAGACCCAGTACTTC.

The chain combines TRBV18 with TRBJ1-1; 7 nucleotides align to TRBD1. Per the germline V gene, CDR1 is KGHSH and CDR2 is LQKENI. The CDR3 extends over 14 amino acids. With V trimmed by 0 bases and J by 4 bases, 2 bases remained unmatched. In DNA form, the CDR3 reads TGTGCCAGCTCACCACCGGGACAGACCACTGAAGCTTTCTTT. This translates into CASSPPGQTTEAFF.

The CDR3 reads CASSLTRQGTDTQYF. The CDR3 bases are TGTGCCAGCAGTCTGACCCGACAGGGCACAGATACGCAGTATTTT. V and J are TRBV6-5 and TRBJ2-3; D may be TRBD1 (6 bases). Between the trimmed V and J ends, which lost 5 bases and 1 base, there was a span of 13 bases. The CDR3 length is 15 residues. Germline CDR1 is MNHEY and CDR2 is SVGAGI.

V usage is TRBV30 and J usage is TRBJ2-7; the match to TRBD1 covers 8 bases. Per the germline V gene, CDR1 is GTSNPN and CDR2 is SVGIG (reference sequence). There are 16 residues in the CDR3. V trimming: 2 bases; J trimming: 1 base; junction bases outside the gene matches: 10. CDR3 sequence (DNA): TGTGCCTGGAGTCCGGGGACAGGAGGTATATCCTACGAGCAGTACTTC. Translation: CAWSPGTGGISYEQYF.

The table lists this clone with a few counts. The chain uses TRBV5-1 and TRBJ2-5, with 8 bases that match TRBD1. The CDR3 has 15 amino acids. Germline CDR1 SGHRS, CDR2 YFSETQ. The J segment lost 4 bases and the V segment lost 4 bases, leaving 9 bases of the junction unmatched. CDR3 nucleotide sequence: TGCGCCAGCAGCCGCGACAGGGGTGTGGTAGAGACCCAGTACTTC. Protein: CASSRDRGVVETQYF. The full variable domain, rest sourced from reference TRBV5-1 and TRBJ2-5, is KAGVTQTPRYLIKTRGQQVTLSCSPISGHRSVSWYQQTPGQGLQFLFEYFSETQRNKGNFPGRFSGRQFSNSRSEMNVSTLELGDSALYLCASSRDRGVVETQYFGPGTRLLVL.

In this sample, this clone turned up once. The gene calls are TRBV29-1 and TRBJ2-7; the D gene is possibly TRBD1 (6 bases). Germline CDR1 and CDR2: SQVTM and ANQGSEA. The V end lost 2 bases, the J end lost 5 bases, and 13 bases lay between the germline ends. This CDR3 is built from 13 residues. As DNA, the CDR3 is TGCAGCGTTGAAATTGTCAGGGGACACGAGCAGTACTTC. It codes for CSVEIVRGHEQYF.

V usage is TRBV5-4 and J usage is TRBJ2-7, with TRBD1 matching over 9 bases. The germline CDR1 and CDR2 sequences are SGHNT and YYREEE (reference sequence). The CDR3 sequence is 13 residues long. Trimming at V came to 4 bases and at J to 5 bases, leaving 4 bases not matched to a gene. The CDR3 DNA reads TGTGCCAGCAGCAGGGACAGGGCCCACGAGCAGTACTTC. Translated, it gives CASSRDRAHEQYF.

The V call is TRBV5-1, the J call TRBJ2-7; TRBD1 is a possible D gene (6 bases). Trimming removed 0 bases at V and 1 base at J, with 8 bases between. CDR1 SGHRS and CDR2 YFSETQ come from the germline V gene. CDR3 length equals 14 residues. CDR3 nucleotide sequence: TGCGCCAGCAGCTTGGTTACAGGGTCCTACGAGCAGTACTTC. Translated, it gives CASSLVTGSYEQYF.

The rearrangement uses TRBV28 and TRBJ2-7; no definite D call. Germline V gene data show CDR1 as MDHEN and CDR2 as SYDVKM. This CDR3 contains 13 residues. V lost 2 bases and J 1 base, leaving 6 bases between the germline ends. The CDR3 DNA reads TGTGCCAGCAGTTTAGCGGCATCCTACGAGCAGTACTTC. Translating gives CASSLAASYEQYF.

The CDR3 protein is CSVGSSGQPQHF. The DNA for the CDR3 is TGCAGCGTCGGTTCATCTGGTCAGCCCCAGCATTTT. The J gene is TRBJ1-5, the V gene TRBV29-1; the D is unclear. In germline, CDR1 is SQVTM, CDR2 ANQGSEA. The CDR3 is 12 residues long. Trimming stripped 6 bases from V and 6 bases from J, with 12 bases between.

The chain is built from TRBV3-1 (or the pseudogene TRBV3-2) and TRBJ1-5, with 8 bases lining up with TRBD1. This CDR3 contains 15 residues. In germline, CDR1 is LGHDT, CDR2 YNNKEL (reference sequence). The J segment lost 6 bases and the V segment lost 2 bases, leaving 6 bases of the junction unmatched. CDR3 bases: TGTGCCAGCAGCCAAATGGGACAGGCGGGTCAGCCCCAGCATTTT. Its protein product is CASSQMGQAGQPQHF.